The 22 T cell receptor beta chains given below trace back to one sample, sequenced in a study of shared clonotypes between healthy human individuals. Data came from immunoSEQ multiplex PCR; TCRdb stores just in-frame clones and leaves some out. The table lists approximately 2.5 million clones, roughly 93% of them singletons, with about 0.34% in the top ten. Sequenced sample: naive CD4+ T cells from PBMCs. The subset here: CD45RA+ positively selected. The receptor source for this set is a young man in good health. Some clones in this sample may be carry-over from other donors' samples.

The chain uses TRBV5-1 and TRBJ1-1; unclear D gene. CDR1 SGHRS and CDR2 YFSETQ come from the germline V gene. This CDR3 region has 15 residues. V lost 0 bases and J lost 1, with 10 bases in between. The CDR3 DNA sequence: TGCGCCAGCAGCTTGGCCCCCCGACAGAACACTGAAGCTTTCTTT. Its translation: CASSLAPRQNTEAFF.

The chain has TRBV7-2 and TRBJ2-2; 9 nucleotides align to TRBD1. V lost 5 bases and J lost 6; bases outside the gene matches: 10. Germline V lookup: CDR1 SGHTA, CDR2 FQGNSA. This CDR3 has 16 residues. In nucleotides, the CDR3 is TGTGCCAGCAGCGTAAGGACAGGGGTGTTATCCGGGGAGCTGTTTTTT. This translates into CASSVRTGVLSGELFF.

This chain uses TRBV5-6 with TRBJ2-6; no clear D. The CDR3 length is 18 residues. V lost 4 bases and J lost 2, with 19 bases in between. Germline V gives CDR1 SGHDT, CDR2 YYEEEE. This CDR3 reads CASSDTILPLTGANVLTF. DNA of the CDR3: TGTGCCAGCAGCGACACGATCTTACCCTTGACTGGGGCCAACGTCCTGACTTTC.

Concerning this clone: The sample holds other DNA sequences that translate to the same CDR3. V is TRBV28 and J is TRBJ1-2; D gene ambiguous. Trimming shortened V by 5 bases and J by 4 bases, and 8 bases separated the two germline ends. Germline CDR1 is MDHEN and CDR2 is SYDVKM. The CDR3 runs to 12 residues. As DNA, the CDR3 is TGTGCCAGCAGTCTAGAACCCTATGGCTACACCTTC. It codes for CASSLEPYGYTF.

The chain carries TRBV18 and TRBJ1-5; TRBD1 matches 12 bases. The V gene end was trimmed by 6 bases and the J gene end by 9 bases; junction bases not matched to a gene: 15. This CDR3 has 17 amino acids. The germline gives CDR1 KGHSH, CDR2 LQKENI. CDR3 residues: CASSDYRDRGQGRPQHF. CDR3 DNA sequence: TGTGCCAGCTCCGATTACCGGGACAGGGGGCAGGGTCGGCCCCAGCATTTT.

V gene TRBV2 combines with J gene TRBJ2-3; 8 bases are shared with TRBD1. From germline, CDR1 is SNHLY and CDR2 FYNNEI. The J segment lost 2 bases and the V segment lost 7 bases, leaving 8 bases of the junction unmatched. The CDR3 contains 15 residues. CDR3 in DNA: TGTGCCAGCAATCGCCGGGACAGGCTCACAGATACGCAGTATTTT. The encoded protein is CASNRRDRLTDTQYF.

On this clone itself: Additional DNA sequences in this sample encode the identical CDR3. The chain couples TRBV27 to TRBJ2-7; D possibly corresponds to TRBD2 (5 bases). Between the trimmed V and J ends, which lost 5 bases and 0 bases, there was a span of 14 bases. The V gene's germline CDR1 is MNHEY and CDR2 SMNVEV (reference sequence). This CDR3 is 15 amino acids long. The CDR3 nucleotides read TGTGCCAGCAGTCCCCGTACGGGAAGCTCCTACGAGCAGTACTTC. Translating gives CASSPRTGSSYEQYF.

V is TRBV7-2 and J is TRBJ2-1; 7 bases line up with TRBD2. V lost 6 bases, J lost 5 bases, and 1 base stayed unmatched. The CDR3 totals 12 residues. Germline V gene sequence: CDR1 SGHTA, CDR2 FQGNSA. CDR3 loop: CASRGTNNEQFF. For the CDR3, the DNA is TGTGCCAGCAGGGGGACTAACAATGAGCAGTTCTTC.

The V call is TRBV21-1, the J call TRBJ2-7; the DNA was not used to check the table's D call, TRBD2. TRBV21-1 is a documented pseudogene. CDR3 length: 16 residues. This CDR3 is CASSKGVGRENNEQYF. The CDR3 DNA reads as TGTGCCAGCAGCAAAGGAGTCGGGCGGGAGAACAACGAGCAGTACTTC.

This chain joins TRBV18 and TRBJ2-6, with D unclear. This CDR3 is built from 17 residues. Trimming took off 3 bases at V and 0 bases at J, with 12 bases between the two ends. Germline CDR1 KGHSH, CDR2 LQKENI. The CDR3 region is CASSPIDGYSGANVLTF. DNA of the CDR3: TGTGCCAGCTCACCGATAGACGGGTACTCTGGGGCCAACGTCCTGACTTTC.

The chain combines TRBV28 with TRBJ2-7; 8 bases fit TRBD1. The germline V gene has CDR1 MDHEN and CDR2 SYDVKM. This CDR3 contains 16 residues. V lost 8 bases to trimming and J lost 0 bases; unmatched junction nucleotides: 12. The CDR3 reads CASSPQTGESSYEQYF. CDR3 DNA: TGTGCCAGCTCTCCTCAGACAGGGGAAAGCTCCTACGAGCAGTACTTC.

The chain couples TRBV19 to TRBJ2-2, with 10 nucleotides matching TRBD2. The CDR3 covers 16 residues. Trimming cost V 4 bases and J 4 bases; bases outside gene matches: 6. Germline CDR1 is LNHDA and CDR2 is SQIVND (reference sequence). CDR3 protein: CASSRGSSGGTGELFF. DNA of the CDR3: TGTGCCAGTAGTAGAGGCTCTAGCGGGGGCACCGGGGAGCTGTTTTTT.

The chain uses TRBV11-1 and TRBJ2-7, with 9 bases identical to TRBD2. Germline CDR1 reads SGHAT; CDR2 reads FQDESV (reference sequence). The CDR3 sequence is 16 residues long. After removal of 5 bases from V and 7 bases from J, the junction contained 15 bases not matched to a gene. CDR3 nucleotides: TGTGCCAGCAGCCCTAGGGGGCTAGCGGGAACCTTAGAGCAGTACTTC. It encodes CASSPRGLAGTLEQYF.

On this clone: Other nucleotide sequences from this sample produce the same CDR3. Here the CDR3 DNA reads TGCGCCAGCAGCCTAGCGGGGAGCACAGATACGCAGTATTTT. Protein product: CASSLAGSTDTQYF. The rearrangement links TRBV5-1 to TRBJ2-3; 9 bases line up with TRBD2. Germline CDR1 is SGHRS and CDR2 is YFSETQ. The CDR3 consists of 14 residues. Losses at the gene ends were 4 bases for V and 0 bases for J; bases not matched to a gene: 0. Based on the CDR3 plus reference TRBV5-1 and TRBJ2-3, the full variable domain is KAGVTQTPRYLIKTRGQQVTLSCSPISGHRSVSWYQQTPGQGLQFLFEYFSETQRNKGNFPGRFSGRQFSNSRSEMNVSTLELGDSALYLCASSLAGSTDTQYFGPGTRLTVL.

Turning to this clone: Other nucleotide sequences in the sample specify the same CDR3. The CDR3 coding sequence is TGTGCCAGCAGCTTAGGATCAGAGAACACTGAAGCTTTCTTT. Translated: CASSLGSENTEAFF. The chain recombines TRBV7-9 with TRBJ1-1; no clear D gene. The CDR3 loop spans 14 amino acids. V lost 1 base, J lost 1 base, and 7 bases lay in between. In germline, CDR1 is SEHNR, CDR2 FQNEAQ (reference sequence).

The rearrangement joins TRBV18 to TRBJ2-7; D perhaps matches TRBD1 (6 bases). Germline-derived CDR1 and CDR2 are KGHSH and LQKENI. The CDR3 has 15 amino acids. The V end lost 1 base, the J end lost 2 bases, and 12 bases lay between the germline ends. The CDR3 sequence: CASSPQLTGTYEQYF. DNA for the CDR3: TGTGCCAGCTCACCACAGCTGACAGGAACCTACGAGCAGTACTTC.

The CDR3 protein is CASSLRRGMETQYF. CDR3 DNA sequence: TGTGCCAGCAGTTTAAGACGGGGTATGGAGACCCAGTACTTC. The V and J genes are TRBV28 and TRBJ2-5; D might be TRBD2 (5 bases). Trimming removed 2 bases from V and 5 bases from J, with 12 bases in between. Germline-derived CDR1 and CDR2 are MDHEN and SYDVKM. This CDR3 has 14 residues.

In the case of this clone: One end of the junction is discordant with germline, which a read error may explain. The J gene is TRBJ2-7, the V gene TRBV6-5, with TRBD1 matching over 7 bases. Looked up from germline, CDR1 is MNHEY and CDR2 is SVGAGI. The CDR3 consists of 12 residues. CDR3 sequence reads: CASSWTDRERNF. CDR3 sequence (DNA): TGTGCCAGCAGTTGGACCGACAGGGAGAGGAACTTC.

Concerning this clone itself: At the DNA level, this CDR3 is encoded by other sequences in the same sample as well. The chain joins TRBV5-1 to TRBJ2-7, with unresolved D. V lost 0 bases and J 1 base, leaving 5 bases between the germline ends. The CDR3 totals 13 residues. Germline CDR1 and CDR2: SGHRS and YFSETQ. CDR3 residues: CASSLDGSYEQYF. DNA of the CDR3: TGCGCCAGCAGCTTGGACGGTTCCTACGAGCAGTACTTC. Looking up the rest from reference TRBV5-1 and TRBJ2-7 gives the full variable domain: KAGVTQTPRYLIKTRGQQVTLSCSPISGHRSVSWYQQTPGQGLQFLFEYFSETQRNKGNFPGRFSGRQFSNSRSEMNVSTLELGDSALYLCASSLDGSYEQYFGPGTRLTVT.

This chain connects TRBV19 to TRBJ2-4; TRBD2 matches 7 bases. The germline V gene has CDR1 LNHDA and CDR2 SQIVND (reference sequence). Trimming removed 5 bases from V and 9 bases from J; junction bases left unmatched: 10. There are 14 residues in the CDR3. The CDR3 loop is CASSFSSGGGIQYF. Written as DNA, the CDR3 is TGTGCCAGTAGTTTTTCTAGCGGAGGAGGCATTCAGTACTTC.

This clone has a single count. The genes are TRBV7-9 and TRBJ2-1; 7 positions match TRBD2. The length of the CDR3 is 15 residues. J lost 3 bases, V lost 2 bases, and 4 bases had no gene match. Germline lookup yields CDR1 SEHNR and CDR2 FQNEAQ (reference sequence). CDR3 sequence reads: CASSLLTSDYNEQFF. The CDR3 DNA reads as TGTGCCAGCAGCTTACTTACTAGCGACTACAATGAGCAGTTCTTC.

CDR3 sequence reads: CASERESSYGYTF. The CDR3 DNA follows: TGTGCCAGCGAGAGGGAGTCGAGCTATGGCTACACCTTC. The V and J genes are TRBV2 and TRBJ1-2, with D hard to call. Trimming took 8 bases from V and 4 from J, leaving 14 bases between them. This CDR3 spans 13 amino acids. Per the germline V gene, CDR1 is SNHLY and CDR2 is FYNNEI.